These T cell receptor beta chains were read from a single sample in a study of early T cells in non-severe SARS-CoV-2 infection. A single record per CDR3 protein comes from TCRdb applying MiXCR to the 5' RACE reads. The sample has around 50,000 distinct CDR3 sequences, roughly 12% seen once. Sequencing was done on a sample of whole blood. Source of these receptors: an adult who was a healthcare worker with PCR-confirmed SARS-CoV-2 infection or an uninfected control (not recorded which). The CDR3 runs from the conserved cysteine through the conserved F or W. The D gene is left open where the match is weak. The size entry is marked missing in some rows and otherwise reads once, few, many or a size class.

V gene	J gene	clone size	D gene	CDR3 protein	CDR3 DNA
TRBV28	TRBJ2-7	-	-	CASSQWRYEQYF	TGTGCCAGCAGTCAGTGGCGATACGAGCAGTACTTC
TRBV20-1	TRBJ2-2	few	-	CSARGSRTGELFF	TGCAGTGCTAGGGGGTCTCGCACCGGGGAGCTGTTTTTT
TRBV7-2	TRBJ2-3	many	-	CASSLTAGEGDTQYF	TGTGCCAGCAGTCTTACCGCGGGCGAGGGAGATACGCAGTATTTT
TRBV20-1	TRBJ1-1	many	-	CSAQSAMNTEAFF	TGCAGTGCTCAGTCGGCCATGAACACTGAAGCTTTCTTT
TRBV5-4	TRBJ2-7	many	TRBD1	CASSGPGQGSHEQYF	TGTGCCAGCAGCGGACCGGGACAGGGCTCCCACGAGCAGTACTTC
TRBV9	TRBJ2-7	many	-	CASSLGAGRTYEQYF	TGTGCCAGCAGCTTGGGGGCGGGCAGGACCTACGAGCAGTACTTC
TRBV10-3	TRBJ2-1	few	-	CAISDPNNEQFF	TGTGCCATCAGTGATCCGAACAATGAGCAGTTCTTC
TRBV7-9	TRBJ1-4	-	TRBD1	CASSLVAGTGTTTNEKLFF	TGTGCCAGCAGCTTAGTAGCTGGGACAGGGACTACAACTAATGAAAAACTGTTTTTT
TRBV25-1	TRBJ2-7	-	-	CASRGEKSYEQYF	TGTGCCAGCCGCGGGGAGAAATCCTACGAGCAGTACTTC
TRBV7-8	TRBJ1-3	many	-	CASSPRTATLLLPGNTIYF	TGTGCCAGCAGCCCTAGGACAGCCACGCTCCTATTGCCTGGAAACACCATATATTTT
TRBV18	TRBJ1-2	many	-	CASSPQDNYGYTF	TGTGCCAGCTCACCTCAGGATAACTATGGCTACACCTTC
TRBV7-2	TRBJ1-1	few	-	CASSSQGRMGDF	TGTGCCAGCAGCTCCCAGGGGAGGATGGGGGATTTT
TRBV21-1	TRBJ1-6	many	-	CASSKEPGPYNSPLHF	TGTGCCAGCAGCAAAGAGCCGGGACCCTATAATTCACCCCTCCACTTT
TRBV7-9	TRBJ2-7	-	TRBD1	CASSLDWTGTHEQHF	TGTGCCAGCAGCTTAGACTGGACAGGGACGCACGAGCAGCACTTC
TRBV10-3	TRBJ1-3	-	-	CAIRTSPGNTIYF	TGTGCCATCAGGACTTCTCCTGGAAACACCATATATTTT
TRBV28	TRBJ2-4	-	-	CASSLATYIQYF	TGTGCCAGCAGTTTAGCGACATACATTCAGTACTTC
TRBV7-8	TRBJ1-1	many	-	CASSFTGSTEAFF	TGTGCCAGCAGCTTTACAGGGTCTACTGAAGCTTTCTTT
TRBV3-1	TRBJ2-1	few	TRBD2	CASRRERGVYNEQFF	TGTGCCAGCAGACGAGAGCGGGGGGTCTACAATGAGCAGTTCTTC
TRBV6-6	TRBJ2-7	few	-	CASSYQREQYF	TGTGCCAGCAGTTACCAGCGCGAGCAGTACTTC
TRBV25-1	TRBJ1-4	-	-	CASSDPGVGEKLFF	TGTGCCAGCAGTGATCCGGGTGTTGGTGAAAAACTGTTTTTT